The text below deals with one TCR beta chain. No antigen is known for it. The sample comes from a study of cytomegalovirus exposure and HLA in healthy donors. Study summary: HLA-typed donors contributed some 77 million unique TCRs, which were held in an early data release.

General observations from the study: DRB1 showed the most TCR associations and HLA-C the fewest in a later analysis, as rates varied by HLA locus. Later findings reportedly placed an Asian-associated ancestry cluster below the approximately 650-donor mean for N-insertions.

V was shortened by 0 bases and J by 0 bases, with 7 bases between the two germline ends. The CDR3 runs to 14 residues. The germline gives CDR1 SGHDT, CDR2 YYEEEE. Both 60 Vbeta primers and 13 Jbeta primers went into the PCR. TCRdb keeps only in-frame clones here, not all; method: immunoSEQ multiplex PCR. This sample carries about 30,000 clones, with around 4.7% going to the ten biggest clones. Sequenced material: PBMCs. V is TRBV5-6 and J is TRBJ2-7; D gene ambiguous. This clonotype was sampled from a female donor in good health and CMV-seronegative. The CDR3 DNA sequence: TGTGCCAGCAGCTTGGGGCAGCGCTCCTACGAGCAGTACTTC. Its translation is CASSLGQRSYEQYF. Full variable domain (rest looked up from reference TRBV5-6 and TRBJ2-7): DAGVTQSPTHLIKTRGQQVTLRCSPKSGHDTVSWYQQALGQGPQFIFQYYEEEERQRGNFPDRFSGHQFPNYSSELNVNALLLGDSALYLCASSLGQRSYEQYFGPGTRLTVT.